These T cell receptor beta chains were read from a single sample in a study of T cell repertoires in cytomegalovirus infection. These receptors' targets are unknown. TCRdb processed the reads anew with MiXCR; each CDR3 protein has one entry. The data contain 450,000 to 600,000 distinct CDR3 sequences, around a third of them seen just once; the ten biggest clones take up roughly 15%. Specimen: cultured PBMCs, collected from culture after CMV antigen stimulation. The source is a human donor in good health (CMV status not recorded). Some clones in this sample may be carry-over from other donors' samples. Both conserved end residues are part of each CDR3. D genes are given only for firm matches.

D: .; J: TRBJ1-6; V: TRBV9; CDR3: CASSVLGENNSPLHF
D: TRBD1; J: TRBJ2-5; V: TRBV28; CDR3: CASSSHRGFGTQYF
D: .; J: TRBJ2-3; V: TRBV7-9; CDR3: CASSLGPAMSTDTQYF
D: TRBD1; J: TRBJ1-4; V: TRBV4-2; CDR3: CASSRLGTGVREKLFF
D: .; J: TRBJ1-1; V: TRBV20-1; CDR3: CSARKGLMNTEAFF
D: TRBD1; J: TRBJ1-3; V: TRBV7-2; CDR3: CASNPRGQGNTIYF
D: TRBD2; J: TRBJ2-1; V: TRBV12-3/TRBV12-4; CDR3: CASSSGTSAKYEQFF
D: .; J: TRBJ2-3; V: TRBV12-3/TRBV12-4; CDR3: CASSFVATDTQYF
D: .; J: TRBJ2-3; V: TRBV19; CDR3: CASRILRGQDTDTQYF
D: TRBD1; J: TRBJ1-1; V: TRBV12-3/TRBV12-4; CDR3: CASRGTGGPRAEAFF
D: TRBD1; J: TRBJ1-4; V: TRBV12-3/TRBV12-4; CDR3: CASRVLRQGNNEKLFF
D: .; J: TRBJ2-1; V: TRBV7-8; CDR3: CASSAGFHEEFF
D: TRBD1; J: TRBJ1-1; V: TRBV29-1; CDR3: CSAETGRNTEAFF
D: TRBD1; J: TRBJ2-7; V: TRBV7-2; CDR3: CASSEGTVSYEQYF
D: TRBD2; J: TRBJ2-2; V: TRBV5-4; CDR3: CASRRRASGSVTGELFF
D: .; J: TRBJ2-7; V: TRBV7-2; CDR3: CASSLGPGEQYEQYF
D: .; J: TRBJ2-1; V: TRBV7-2; CDR3: CASSLVGGASYNEQFF
D: .; J: TRBJ2-1; V: TRBV7-3; CDR3: CASSSPQGEGGEQFF
D: .; J: TRBJ2-7; V: TRBV20-1; CDR3: CSARQAAGYSYEQYF
D: .; J: TRBJ1-1; V: TRBV7-2; CDR3: CASKQVLGNTEAFF
D: .; J: TRBJ2-2; V: TRBV18; CDR3: CASSPLASSNTGELFF
D: TRBD2; J: TRBJ2-1; V: TRBV7-9; CDR3: CASSLVAGENEQFF
D: TRBD1; J: TRBJ2-1; V: TRBV25-1; CDR3: CASSETGVTYNEQFF
D: TRBD1; J: TRBJ1-1; V: TRBV9; CDR3: CASSPNRGLGTEAFF
D: .; J: TRBJ2-3; V: TRBV7-2; CDR3: CASSAATGREGTDTQYF
D: TRBD2; J: TRBJ2-5; V: TRBV10-3; CDR3: CAIADSGGTYQETQYF
D: .; J: TRBJ1-5; V: TRBV6-2/TRBV6-3; CDR3: CASRPREWEGYNQPQHF
D: .; J: TRBJ1-2; V: TRBV7-2; CDR3: CASSPLVGSYGYTF
D: TRBD2; J: TRBJ2-7; V: TRBV7-6; CDR3: CAGTGLAGVTEQYF
D: .; J: TRBJ2-1; V: TRBV19; CDR3: CASRAVWAGDEQFF
D: .; J: TRBJ2-1; V: TRBV6-2/TRBV6-3; CDR3: CASSFGVNDEQFF
D: TRBD1; J: TRBJ2-4; V: TRBV6-1; CDR3: CASSKNTGGSFDKNIQYF
D: TRBD1; J: TRBJ1-1; V: TRBV19; CDR3: CASSPQGITEAFF
D: TRBD1; J: TRBJ2-1; V: TRBV7-2; CDR3: CASSFTVGTGAGAQFF
D: TRBD2; J: TRBJ2-1; V: TRBV7-8; CDR3: CARSPLGEGGDNEQFF
D: .; J: TRBJ2-6; V: TRBV4-3; CDR3: CASSHGRRSSGANVLTF
D: TRBD1; J: TRBJ1-1; V: TRBV7-2; CDR3: CASSLTGAGGTEAFF
D: .; J: TRBJ1-3; V: TRBV7-2; CDR3: CASSLSRDRIYF
D: TRBD1; J: TRBJ2-5; V: TRBV2; CDR3: CASSGGQGDIQETQYF
D: TRBD2; J: TRBJ2-1; V: TRBV7-6; CDR3: CASSLVPLLAGGGYNEQFF
D: .; J: TRBJ2-1; V: TRBV6-2/TRBV6-3; CDR3: CAGSFPTRDREAQFF
D: TRBD2; J: TRBJ2-2; V: TRBV5-1; CDR3: CASPTTSGSTGELFF
D: TRBD1; J: TRBJ2-2; V: TRBV5-6; CDR3: CASSFGQGSGELFF
D: TRBD2; J: TRBJ2-1; V: TRBV12-3/TRBV12-4; CDR3: CASRNGTSGSYEQFF
D: .; J: TRBJ2-7; V: TRBV14; CDR3: CASSQGLSFGDEQYF